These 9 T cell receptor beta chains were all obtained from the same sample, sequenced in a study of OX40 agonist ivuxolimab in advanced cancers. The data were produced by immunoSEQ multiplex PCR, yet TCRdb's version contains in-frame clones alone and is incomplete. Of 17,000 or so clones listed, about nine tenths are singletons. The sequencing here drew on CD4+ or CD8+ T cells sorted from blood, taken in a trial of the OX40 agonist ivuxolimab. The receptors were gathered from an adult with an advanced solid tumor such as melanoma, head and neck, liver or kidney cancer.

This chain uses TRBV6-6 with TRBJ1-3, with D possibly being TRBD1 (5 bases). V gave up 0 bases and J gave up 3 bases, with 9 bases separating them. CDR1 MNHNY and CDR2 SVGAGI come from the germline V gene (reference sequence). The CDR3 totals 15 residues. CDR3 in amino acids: CASSYSRGGGNTIYF. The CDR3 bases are TGTGCCAGCAGTTACTCGCGGGGCGGTGGAAACACCATATATTTT.

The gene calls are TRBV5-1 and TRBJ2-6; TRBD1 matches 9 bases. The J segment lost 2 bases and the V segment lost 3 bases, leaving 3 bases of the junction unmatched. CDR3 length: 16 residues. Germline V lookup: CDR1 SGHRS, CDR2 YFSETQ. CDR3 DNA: TGCGCCAGCAGCTGGGGGGACAGGGCTGGGGCCAACGTCCTGACTTTC. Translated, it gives CASSWGDRAGANVLTF.

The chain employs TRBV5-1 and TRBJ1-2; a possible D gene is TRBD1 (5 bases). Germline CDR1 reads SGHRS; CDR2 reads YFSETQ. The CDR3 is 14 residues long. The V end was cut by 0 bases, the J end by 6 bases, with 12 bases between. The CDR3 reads CASSLGTGINGYTF. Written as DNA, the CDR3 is TGCGCCAGCAGCTTGGGTACAGGAATTAATGGCTACACCTTC. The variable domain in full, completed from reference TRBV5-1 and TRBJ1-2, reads KAGVTQTPRYLIKTRGQQVTLSCSPISGHRSVSWYQQTPGQGLQFLFEYFSETQRNKGNFPGRFSGRQFSNSRSEMNVSTLELGDSALYLCASSLGTGINGYTFGSGTRLTVV.

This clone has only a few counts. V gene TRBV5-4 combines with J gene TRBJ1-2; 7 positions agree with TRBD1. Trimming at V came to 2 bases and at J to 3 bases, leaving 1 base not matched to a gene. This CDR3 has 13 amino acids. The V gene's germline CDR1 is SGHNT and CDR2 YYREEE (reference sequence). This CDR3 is CASSLTGDYGYTF. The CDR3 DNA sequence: TGTGCCAGCAGCTTAACAGGGGACTATGGCTACACCTTC. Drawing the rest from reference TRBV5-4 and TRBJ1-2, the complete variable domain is ETGVTQSPTHLIKTRGQQVTLRCSSQSGHNTVSWYQQALGQGPQFIFQYYREEENGRGNFPPRFSGLQFPNYSSELNVNALELDDSALYLCASSLTGDYGYTFGSGTRLTVV.

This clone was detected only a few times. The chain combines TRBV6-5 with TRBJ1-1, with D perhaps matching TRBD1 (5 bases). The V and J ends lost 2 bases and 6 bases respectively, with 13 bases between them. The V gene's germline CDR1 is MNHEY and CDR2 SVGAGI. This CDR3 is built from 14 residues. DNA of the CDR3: TGTGCCAGCAGTTACGCAGAAGGGGTGGCTGAAGCTTTCTTT. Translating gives CASSYAEGVAEAFF.

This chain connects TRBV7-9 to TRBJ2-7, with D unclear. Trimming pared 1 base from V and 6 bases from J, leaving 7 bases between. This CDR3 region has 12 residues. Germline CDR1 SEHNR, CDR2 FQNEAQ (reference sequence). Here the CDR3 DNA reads TGTGCCAGCAGCTTAGAGGGTGGCGAGCAGTACTTC. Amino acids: CASSLEGGEQYF.

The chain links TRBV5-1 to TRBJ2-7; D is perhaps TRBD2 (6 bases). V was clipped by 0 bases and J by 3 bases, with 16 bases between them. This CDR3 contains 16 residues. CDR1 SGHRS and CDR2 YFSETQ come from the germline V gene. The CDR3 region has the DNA TGCGCCAGCAGCTTGGGGATGGGGGGATGGGGCTACGAGCAGTACTTC. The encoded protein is CASSLGMGGWGYEQYF.

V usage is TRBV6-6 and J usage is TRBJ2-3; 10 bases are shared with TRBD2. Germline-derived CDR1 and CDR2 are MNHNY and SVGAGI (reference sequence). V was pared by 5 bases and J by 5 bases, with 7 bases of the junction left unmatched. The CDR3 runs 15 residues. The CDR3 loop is CASSPPLAGIDTQYF. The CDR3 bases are TGTGCCAGCAGTCCCCCACTAGCGGGAATAGATACGCAGTATTTT.

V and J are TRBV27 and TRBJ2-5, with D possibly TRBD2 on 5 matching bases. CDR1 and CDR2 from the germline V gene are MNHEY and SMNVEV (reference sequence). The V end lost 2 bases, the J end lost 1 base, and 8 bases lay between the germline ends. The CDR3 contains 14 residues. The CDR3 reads CASSLTGSQETQYF. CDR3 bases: TGTGCCAGCAGTTTAACGGGGAGCCAAGAGACCCAGTACTTC.